This TCR beta chain was found in a study of brain T cells in children with intractable seizures. Study-wide points: Absence of clones before surgery may stem from lower sequencing depth. Only CDR3 sequence similarity suggested viral specificity, without known HCMV serostatus.

CDR1 is MNHEY, CDR2 SMNVEV, per germline (reference sequence). V lost 5 bases and J lost 2; bases outside the gene matches: 1. The CDR3 loop spans 13 amino acids. In the case of this clone: Its antigen is undetermined.

Using immunoSEQ multiplex PCR, the repertoire was profiled, and TCRdb retains in-frame clones only, with some absent. Of about 80,000 clones listed, under 95% were seen once; the top ten hold around 22%. The sequenced cases were selected for having the highest brain T cell transcript signatures. Before surgery, patients took at least one anti-epileptic drug. Material: peripheral blood, obtained at surgery. This chain connects TRBV27 to TRBJ2-7; 9 bases align to TRBD1. The clonotype originates from a girl aged 2-10 years with Rasmussen encephalitis and intractable seizures. CDR3 DNA sequence: TGTGCCAGCAGTCGACAGGGGGCCTACGAGCAGTACTTC. This translates into CASSRQGAYEQYF.